This T cell receptor beta chain was sequenced during a study of spatial heterogeneity in lung cancer. Study findings and constraints: Blood contained ubiquitous expanded tumor TCRs more at resection than at follow-up.

To note about this clonotype: The antigen remains undetermined.

From germline, CDR1 is SQVTM and CDR2 ANQGSEA. V was clipped by 3 bases and J by 1 base, with 7 bases between them. This CDR3 comprises 13 residues. The study tagged each TCR cDNA molecule with a unique molecular identifier. Each CDR3 protein is one row after TCRdb ran MiXCR on the 5' RACE reads. The table has about 94,000 distinct CDR3 sequences, approximately 19% seen once. Time point denoted: blood at routine non-recurrence follow-up after resection. The TCR was taken from a male donor with early-stage non-small cell lung cancer. The source was PBMCs, collected at follow-up. The V gene is TRBV29-1, the J gene TRBJ2-1, with D hard to call. CDR3 in DNA: TGCAGCGTTGACGACACATCCTACAATGAGCAGTTCTTC. This sequence encodes CSVDDTSYNEQFF.